The TCR beta chain under discussion was sequenced for a study of technical replicates of blood from a few donors. Generated by immunoSEQ multiplex PCR, the TCRdb table keeps only in-frame clones and is missing some. Found here are 78,000 or so clones, approximately 90% of them singletons; the top ten hold roughly 0.41%. Trimming took 5 bases from V and 2 from J; bases not matched to a gene: 6. Germline-derived CDR1 and CDR2 are SGHNT and YENEEA. The CDR3 has 15 amino acids. The sequence came from a human donor in good health. Sequencing was done on a sample of T cells isolated from PBMCs. The V gene is TRBV11-3, the J gene TRBJ2-7, with 10 positions matching TRBD1. The DNA for the CDR3 is TGTGCCAGCAGCGTACGACAGGGGGCGGCCTACGAGCAGTACTTC. Protein product: CASSVRQGAAYEQYF. Supplemented by reference TRBV11-3 and TRBJ2-7, the full variable domain reads EAGVVQSPRYKIIEKKQPVAFWCNPISGHNTLYWYLQNLGQGPELLIRYENEEAVDDSQLPKDRFSAERLKGVDSTLKIQPAELGDSAVYLCASSVRQGAAYEQYFGPGTRLTVT.